This TCR beta chain was observed in a study of T-cell reconstitution after alpha-beta-depleted transplantation in children. Trimming left V 2 bases short and J 1 base short, with 10 bases between. The germline gives CDR1 WSHSY, CDR2 SAAADI. CDR3 length: 15 residues. During its preparation, the TCRbeta library received unique molecular identifiers. In TCRdb, the PCR reads were re-called with MiXCR into one record per CDR3 protein. This table has hundreds of thousands of distinct CDR3 sequences, roughly a quarter appearing once. General observations from the study: T-cell counts and diversity at one year following transplant were attributed mainly to newly produced T cells. Several hundred expanded graft clones reportedly supplied alpha-beta T cells about two months after transplant.

Comment on this clonotype: Its cognate antigen is unknown.

This sequence joins TRBV10-2 and TRBJ2-3, with D perhaps matching TRBD2 (5 bases). The TCR comes from a female patient aged 2-15 years who had a stem cell transplant for congenital amegakaryocytic thrombocytopenia, so the T cells may come from the graft donor. The sample consisted of PBMCs, mostly from graft donor cells, taken 360 days after TCRalphabeta/CD19-depleted stem cell transplant. This CDR3 is CASSEIQRRTDTQYF. CDR3 DNA sequence: TGCGCCAGCAGTGAGATACAGCGGCGCACAGATACGCAGTATTTT.